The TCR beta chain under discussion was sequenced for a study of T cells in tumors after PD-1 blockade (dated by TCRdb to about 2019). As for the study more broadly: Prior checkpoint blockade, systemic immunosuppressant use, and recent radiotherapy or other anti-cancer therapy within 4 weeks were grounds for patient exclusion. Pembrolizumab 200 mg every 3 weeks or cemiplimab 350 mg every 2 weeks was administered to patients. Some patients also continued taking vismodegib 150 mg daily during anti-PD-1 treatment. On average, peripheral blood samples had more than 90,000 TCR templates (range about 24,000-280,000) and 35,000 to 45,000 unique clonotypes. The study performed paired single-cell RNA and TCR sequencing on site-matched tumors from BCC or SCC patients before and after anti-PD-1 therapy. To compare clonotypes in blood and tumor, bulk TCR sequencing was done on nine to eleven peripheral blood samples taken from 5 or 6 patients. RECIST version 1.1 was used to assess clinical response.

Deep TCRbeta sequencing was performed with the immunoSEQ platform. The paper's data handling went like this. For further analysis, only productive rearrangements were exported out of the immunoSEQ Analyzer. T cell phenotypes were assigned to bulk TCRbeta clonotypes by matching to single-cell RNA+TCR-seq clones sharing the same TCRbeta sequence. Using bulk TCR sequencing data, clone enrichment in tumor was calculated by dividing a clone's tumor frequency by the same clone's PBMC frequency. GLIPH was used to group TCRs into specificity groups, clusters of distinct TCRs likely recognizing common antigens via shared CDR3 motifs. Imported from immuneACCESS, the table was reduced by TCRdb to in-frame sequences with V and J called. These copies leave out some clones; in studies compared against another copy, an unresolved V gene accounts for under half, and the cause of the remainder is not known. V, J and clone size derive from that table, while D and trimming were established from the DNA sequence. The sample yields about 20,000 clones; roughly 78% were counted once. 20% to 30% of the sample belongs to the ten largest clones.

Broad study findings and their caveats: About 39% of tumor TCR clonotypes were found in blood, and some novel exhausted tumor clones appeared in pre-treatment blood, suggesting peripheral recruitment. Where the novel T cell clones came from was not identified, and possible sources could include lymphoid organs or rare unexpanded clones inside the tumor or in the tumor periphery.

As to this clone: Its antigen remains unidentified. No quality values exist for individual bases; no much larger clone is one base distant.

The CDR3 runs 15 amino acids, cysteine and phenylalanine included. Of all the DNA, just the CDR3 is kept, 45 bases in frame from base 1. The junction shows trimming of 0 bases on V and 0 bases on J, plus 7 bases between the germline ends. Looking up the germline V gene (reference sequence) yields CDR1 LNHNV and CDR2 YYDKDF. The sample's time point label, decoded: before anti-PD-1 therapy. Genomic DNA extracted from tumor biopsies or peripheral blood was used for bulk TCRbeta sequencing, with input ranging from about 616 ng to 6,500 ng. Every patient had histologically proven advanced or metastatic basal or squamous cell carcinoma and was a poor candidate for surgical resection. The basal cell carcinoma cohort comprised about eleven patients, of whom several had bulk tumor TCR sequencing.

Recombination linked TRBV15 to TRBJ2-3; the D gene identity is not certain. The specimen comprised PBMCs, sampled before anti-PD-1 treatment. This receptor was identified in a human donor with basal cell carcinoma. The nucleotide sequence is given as TGTGCCACCAGCAGAGATCTTCAGAGCACAGATACGCAGTATTTT. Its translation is CATSRDLQSTDTQYF.